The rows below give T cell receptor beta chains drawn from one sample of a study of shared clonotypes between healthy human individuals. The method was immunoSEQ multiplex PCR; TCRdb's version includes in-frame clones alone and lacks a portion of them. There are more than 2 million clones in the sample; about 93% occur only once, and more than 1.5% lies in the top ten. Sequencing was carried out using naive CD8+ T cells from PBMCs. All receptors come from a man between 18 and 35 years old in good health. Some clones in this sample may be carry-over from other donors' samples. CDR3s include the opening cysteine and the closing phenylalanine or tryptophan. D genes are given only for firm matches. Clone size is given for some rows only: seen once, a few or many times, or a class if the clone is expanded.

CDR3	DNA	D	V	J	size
CASGPGTGPYEQYF	TGTGCCAGCGGTCCCGGGACAGGGCCCTACGAGCAGTACTTC	TRBD1	TRBV2	TRBJ2-7	-
CASSDFVTTYEQYF	TGTGCCAGCAGTGATTTTGTCACTACCTACGAGCAGTACTTC	-	TRBV2	TRBJ2-7	-
CASSSRQGPLDTQYF	TGTGCCAGCAGCTCCCGACAGGGGCCCCTAGATACGCAGTATTTT	TRBD1	TRBV7-9	TRBJ2-3	-
CASMHRGLYEQYF	TGTGCCAGCATGCACAGGGGATTATACGAGCAGTACTTC	TRBD1	TRBV6-6	TRBJ2-7	-
CASKWSSGNQETQYF	TGTGCCAGCAAGTGGTCTAGCGGTAACCAAGAGACCCAGTACTTC	TRBD2	TRBV2	TRBJ2-5	-
CASSTGGGSSYNEQFF	TGTGCCAGCAGTACAGGGGGCGGAAGCTCCTACAATGAGCAGTTCTTC	TRBD1	TRBV2	TRBJ2-1	once
CASSPATGTGLYEQYF	TGTGCCAGCAGCCCCGCGACGGGGACAGGGCTCTACGAGCAGTACTTC	TRBD1	TRBV7-9	TRBJ2-7	once
CASSLGGGNTGELFF	TGTGCCAGCAGCTTAGGAGGCGGGAACACCGGGGAGCTGTTTTTT	-	TRBV7-9	TRBJ2-2	-
CASSRSSGSEQYF	TGTGCCAGCAGCCGAAGCTCGGGTTCCGAGCAGTACTTC	-	TRBV7-9	TRBJ2-7	-
CASSTWTSGRVSDEQYF	TGTGCCAGTAGTACTTGGACTAGCGGGAGGGTCTCGGACGAGCAGTACTTC	TRBD2	TRBV19	TRBJ2-7	-
CASSLGHNYGYTF	TGTGCCAGCAGCTTAGGCCACAACTATGGCTACACCTTC	-	TRBV11-2	TRBJ1-2	-
CSVELGQGGLGEQYF	TGCAGCGTTGAGTTGGGACAGGGAGGGTTGGGGGAGCAGTACTTC	TRBD1	TRBV29-1	TRBJ2-7	-
CASSLAKGTGRRDSPLHF	TGTGCCAGCAGCTTAGCCAAGGGGACAGGGCGTCGGGATTCACCCCTCCACTTT	TRBD1	TRBV7-9	TRBJ1-6	-
CASSLSGSFSYEQYF	TGTGCCAGCAGCCTTAGCGGGAGCTTCTCCTACGAGCAGTACTTC	TRBD2	TRBV7-9	TRBJ2-7	-
CASSYSGRTSGYEQYF	TGTGCCAGCAGTTACTCGGGAAGGACTAGCGGCTACGAGCAGTACTTC	TRBD2	TRBV6-5	TRBJ2-7	-
CASRPPRVGSVEEKLFF	TGTGCCAGCAGACCTCCTAGGGTCGGGTCGGTGGAAGAAAAACTGTTTTTT	-	TRBV7-9	TRBJ1-4	-
CASSQLLAGGYEQYF	TGCGCCAGCAGCCAACTACTAGCGGGTGGCTACGAGCAGTACTTC	TRBD2	TRBV4-3	TRBJ2-7	-
CASSLEQGNQPQHF	TGTGCCAGCAGCTTAGAACAGGGGAATCAGCCCCAGCATTTT	TRBD1	TRBV7-8	TRBJ1-5	few
CAISAVSQGDQPQHF	TGTGCCATCAGTGCGGTTTCACAGGGTGATCAGCCCCAGCATTTT	-	TRBV10-3	TRBJ1-5	-
CASSLGEREVKYEQYF	TGTGCCAGCAGTTTAGGAGAGCGGGAGGTGAAGTACGAGCAGTACTTC	TRBD2	TRBV28	TRBJ2-7	-
CASSYSRYEQYF	TGTGCCAGCAGTTACTCCCGCTACGAGCAGTACTTC	-	TRBV6-5	TRBJ2-7	-
CASLPNPGLAGGADTQYF	TGTGCCAGCCTACCCAATCCGGGACTAGCGGGAGGGGCAGATACGCAGTATTTT	TRBD2	TRBV7-3	TRBJ2-3	-
CASSNYGQGNQPQHF	TGTGCCAGCAGTAATTACGGACAGGGCAATCAGCCCCAGCATTTT	TRBD1	TRBV28	TRBJ1-5	once
CSVEGLAGGTYNEQFF	TGCAGCGTTGAAGGACTAGCGGGAGGCACCTACAATGAGCAGTTCTTC	TRBD2	TRBV29-1	TRBJ2-1	once